This T cell receptor beta chain was sequenced during a study of blood T cell repertoires in COVID-19. Study details: Samples of COVID-19 (acute and convalescent) were obtained from the United States, Italy and Spain. From T cells, B-cell-depleted T cells, or PBMCs came the material, which was cDNA or gDNA.

The Seattle patients, enrolled during active infection, were followed longitudinally. The table lists this clone with a count of one. The ends lost 0 bases at V and 5 bases at J; junction bases unmatched: 5. Looked up from germline, CDR1 is SGHRS and CDR2 is YFSETQ. This CDR3 has 15 residues. Authors' data handling: Scientists estimated how many nucleated cells there were by amplifying reference gene primers. Measured with immunoSEQ multiplex PCR; TCRdb has only the in-frame clones, and not every one. That table is the source of V, J and clone size, and D and trimming were worked out from the DNA. The sample yields 250,000 to 300,000 clones, just under 90% seen once.

Material: peripheral blood. This clonotype originated in a woman between 45 and 65 years old with COVID-19, enrolled during active disease. This rearrangement joins TRBV5-1 to TRBJ1-5, with 7 bases matching TRBD1. The CDR3 DNA reads TGCGCCAGCAGCTTGGCTGGACAGGCCGATCAGCCCCAGCATTTT. Translation: CASSLAGQADQPQHF. Looking up the rest from reference TRBV5-1 and TRBJ1-5 gives the full variable domain: KAGVTQTPRYLIKTRGQQVTLSCSPISGHRSVSWYQQTPGQGLQFLFEYFSETQRNKGNFPGRFSGRQFSNSRSEMNVSTLELGDSALYLCASSLAGQADQPQHFGDGTRLSIL.